The text below deals with one T cell receptor beta chain. The CDR3 covers 17 residues. Deletions cut 4 bases from V and 4 bases from J, with 22 bases between. Germline V gene sequence: CDR1 SGDLS, CDR2 YYNGEE. The entry originates in a study of control samples from healthy donors and cancer patients. The assay was immunoSEQ multiplex PCR, and TCRdb's table has in-frame clones only and misses some. Among some 150,000 clones listed, roughly 90% were seen once. The sequenced sample consisted of blood. J is TRBJ2-3 and V is TRBV9; unclear D gene. The sequence came from a man aged 30-40 years in good health. The CDR3: CASSMVPNQVGPDTQYF. The CDR3 DNA is TGTGCCAGCAGCATGGTACCCAATCAGGTTGGGCCAGATACGCAGTATTTT.